The rows below give T cell receptor beta chains drawn from one sample of a study of lymphopenia after photon versus proton radiotherapy. Profiled with immunoSEQ multiplex PCR; TCRdb holds only in-frame clones, not every one. The sample shows more than 70,000 clones, around 80% of them seen only once. The sample was peripheral blood, taken from a patient treated with proton-based radiotherapy. These receptors all stem from a man in his sixties with pancreatic cancer. Each CDR3 is given with its conserved first and last residue. Each record gives: D gene, clone size, J gene, V gene, CDR3 protein, CDR3 DNA. D genes are given only for firm matches. Clone sizes are given selectively: once, few, many, or a class where the clone is expanded.

D: .
size: few
J: TRBJ2-1
V: TRBV11-3
CDR3: CASSLHNEQFF
DNA: TGTGCCAGCAGCCTCCACAATGAGCAGTTCTTC

D: TRBD2
size: .
J: TRBJ2-3
V: TRBV19
CDR3: CASSIGGSVDTQYF
DNA: TGTGCCAGTAGTATTGGCGGGAGTGTAGATACGCAGTATTTT

D: TRBD1
size: .
J: TRBJ2-5
V: TRBV7-9
CDR3: CASSLGDRAVETQYF
DNA: TGCGCCAGCAGCTTAGGAGACAGGGCGGTAGAGACCCAGTACTTC

D: TRBD2
size: .
J: TRBJ2-7
V: TRBV5-5
CDR3: CASSWETGLAGSEQYF
DNA: TGTGCCAGCAGCTGGGAGACGGGACTAGCGGGATCGGAGCAGTACTTC

D: TRBD1
size: .
J: TRBJ1-1
V: TRBV10-1
CDR3: CASSNAGTGGSEAFF
DNA: TGCGCCAGCAGTAACGCCGGGACAGGTGGGTCTGAAGCTTTCTTT

D: TRBD2
size: .
J: TRBJ2-7
V: TRBV7-3
CDR3: CASSQLAEASYEQYF
DNA: TGTGCCAGCAGCCAACTAGCGGAAGCCTCCTACGAGCAGTACTTC

D: TRBD1
size: .
J: TRBJ1-5
V: TRBV19
CDR3: CASSPDGQGWNQPQHF
DNA: TGTGCCAGTAGTCCGGACGGACAGGGGTGGAATCAGCCCCAGCATTTT

D: .
size: .
J: TRBJ1-2
V: TRBV30
CDR3: CAWSGAGPFTF
DNA: TGTGCCTGGAGTGGAGCGGGACCCTTCACCTTC

D: TRBD1
size: .
J: TRBJ2-1
V: TRBV29-1
CDR3: CSVRDRGVYNEQFF
DNA: TGCAGCGTTCGGGACAGGGGGGTTTACAATGAGCAGTTCTTC

D: .
size: .
J: TRBJ2-1
V: TRBV5-1
CDR3: CASSLQQGSYNEQFF
DNA: TGCGCCAGCAGCTTGCAACAGGGCTCCTACAATGAGCAGTTCTTC

D: .
size: .
J: TRBJ1-5
V: TRBV7-9
CDR3: CASSLGPYQPQHF
DNA: TGTGCCAGCAGCTTAGGTCCCTATCAGCCCCAGCATTTT

D: .
size: .
J: TRBJ1-1
V: TRBV28
CDR3: CASSLFGVWTEAFF
DNA: TGTGCCAGCAGTTTGTTTGGGGTTTGGACTGAAGCTTTCTTT

D: .
size: .
J: TRBJ2-7
V: TRBV14
CDR3: CASSQWDWEQYF
DNA: TGTGCCAGCAGCCAGTGGGACTGGGAGCAGTACTTC

D: .
size: .
J: TRBJ2-3
V: TRBV5-1
CDR3: CASSLHRIASTDTQYF
DNA: TGCGCCAGCAGCTTGCACCGGATCGCTAGCACAGATACGCAGTATTTT

D: .
size: .
J: TRBJ2-1
V: TRBV6-1
CDR3: CASILAGTPNEQFF
DNA: TGTGCCAGCATATTGGCAGGGACTCCAAATGAGCAGTTCTTC

D: TRBD1
size: .
J: TRBJ2-1
V: TRBV2
CDR3: CASRQGAYNEQFF
DNA: TGTGCCAGCAGACAGGGGGCCTACAATGAGCAGTTCTTC

D: .
size: .
J: TRBJ2-1
V: TRBV19
CDR3: CASRDRGRTSGNNEQFF
DNA: TGTGCCAGTCGGGACAGGGGGCGGACTAGCGGGAACAATGAGCAGTTCTTC

D: .
size: .
J: TRBJ1-1
V: TRBV18
CDR3: CASGGAAATEAFF
DNA: TGTGCCAGTGGGGGAGCAGCGGCGACTGAAGCTTTCTTT

D: TRBD2
size: .
J: TRBJ2-7
V: TRBV28
CDR3: CASSSNDPSGKSYEQYF
DNA: TGTGCCAGCAGTTCAAACGACCCTAGCGGGAAATCCTACGAGCAGTACTTC

D: .
size: .
J: TRBJ1-1
V: TRBV7-8
CDR3: CASSRTSVMNTEAFF
DNA: TGTGCCAGCAGCCGGACGTCCGTCATGAACACTGAAGCTTTCTTT

D: TRBD2
size: .
J: TRBJ2-1
V: TRBV11-2
CDR3: CASSLGSGRHGDEQFF
DNA: TGTGCCAGCAGCTTAGGTAGCGGGAGGCATGGGGATGAGCAGTTCTTC

D: .
size: .
J: TRBJ2-2
V: TRBV30
CDR3: CAWSVNRHTGELFF
DNA: TGTGCCTGGAGTGTAAACCGGCACACCGGGGAGCTGTTTTTT

D: .
size: .
J: TRBJ2-7
V: TRBV5-6
CDR3: CASSSRQDSPFLYEQYF
DNA: TGTGCCAGCAGCTCGAGGCAGGATTCCCCATTCCTATACGAGCAGTACTTC

D: .
size: .
J: TRBJ1-5
V: TRBV6-5
CDR3: CASSSRGQPQHF
DNA: TGTGCCAGCAGTTCCAGGGGACAGCCCCAGCATTTT

D: TRBD2
size: .
J: TRBJ2-1
V: TRBV27
CDR3: CASSLVAAGVRNEQFF
DNA: TGTGCCAGCAGTCTAGTAGCGGCGGGAGTTCGCAATGAGCAGTTCTTC

D: TRBD1
size: .
J: TRBJ1-3
V: TRBV9
CDR3: CASSVEGAISGNTIYF
DNA: TGTGCCAGCAGCGTAGAGGGGGCGATCTCTGGAAACACCATATATTTT

D: TRBD1
size: .
J: TRBJ1-4
V: TRBV2
CDR3: CASSGGTGSNEKLFF
DNA: TGTGCCAGCAGTGGCGGGACAGGGAGTAATGAAAAACTGTTTTTT

D: TRBD2
size: .
J: TRBJ2-7
V: TRBV14
CDR3: CASSQGASGTFLTNYEQYF
DNA: TGTGCCAGCAGCCAAGGGGCTAGCGGGACGTTCCTTACCAACTACGAGCAGTACTTC

D: .
size: .
J: TRBJ2-2
V: TRBV4-1
CDR3: CASSPSDWANTGELFF
DNA: TGCGCCAGCAGCCCCTCGGACTGGGCGAACACCGGGGAGCTGTTTTTT

D: .
size: .
J: TRBJ2-5
V: TRBV19
CDR3: CASSVQVSQETQYF
DNA: TGTGCCAGTAGTGTACAGGTTTCCCAAGAGACCCAGTACTTC

D: .
size: .
J: TRBJ2-7
V: TRBV18
CDR3: CASSPLSESSYEQYF
DNA: TGTGCCAGCTCACCACTGAGCGAGAGCTCCTACGAGCAGTACTTC

D: .
size: few
J: TRBJ1-4
V: TRBV18
CDR3: CASSGEQTTNEKLFF
DNA: TGTGCCAGCTCGGGGGAACAAACAACTAATGAAAAACTGTTTTTT

D: TRBD1
size: .
J: TRBJ2-3
V: TRBV19
CDR3: CASSGGQGFTDTQYF
DNA: TGTGCCAGTAGTGGAGGACAGGGATTTACAGATACGCAGTATTTT

D: .
size: .
J: TRBJ2-7
V: TRBV7-9
CDR3: CASSLGRGSYEQYF
DNA: TGTGCCAGCAGCTTAGGCCGGGGCTCCTACGAGCAGTACTTC

D: TRBD2
size: .
J: TRBJ2-2
V: TRBV7-2
CDR3: CASSFGRTSPLFF
DNA: TGTGCCAGCAGCTTCGGAAGGACTAGCCCCCTGTTTTTT

D: .
size: few
J: TRBJ1-5
V: TRBV29-1
CDR3: CSVQGPQPQHF
DNA: TGCAGCGTCCAGGGGCCTCAGCCCCAGCATTTT

D: TRBD1
size: .
J: TRBJ2-3
V: TRBV5-1
CDR3: CASSLGGQGTVSQNTQYF
DNA: TGCGCCAGCAGCTTGGGAGGCCAAGGGACAGTCTCACAAAATACGCAGTATTTT

D: .
size: .
J: TRBJ1-1
V: TRBV6-1
CDR3: CASSLEMNTEAFF
DNA: TGTGCCAGCAGTCTAGAAATGAACACTGAAGCTTTCTTT

D: TRBD1
size: .
J: TRBJ1-2
V: TRBV5-6
CDR3: CASRETGTGNGYIF
DNA: TGTGCCAGCAGAGAAACCGGGACAGGCAACGGCTACATCTTC

D: .
size: .
J: TRBJ1-2
V: TRBV28
CDR3: CASSRLRAGDGYTF
DNA: TGTGCCAGCAGTCGACTCCGAGCAGGGGACGGCTACACCTTC

D: TRBD2
size: .
J: TRBJ2-1
V: TRBV29-1
CDR3: CSVGVGLAFDEQFF
DNA: TGCAGCGTTGGGGTCGGACTAGCGTTTGATGAGCAGTTCTTC